This T cell receptor beta chain was observed in a study of CD8 T cells in Susac syndrome. When the RNA was reverse transcribed, random hexamers were used with an input of about 0.5 to 1 ug. TCRdb re-derived calls from the immunoSEQ multiplex PCR reads in MiXCR, one entry per CDR3 protein. The table records around 200,000 distinct CDR3 sequences, 90% to 97% of them present only once. This CDR3 is 14 amino acids long. Looked up from germline, CDR1 is MNHEY and CDR2 is SMNVEV (reference sequence). Germline trimming cut 2 bases from V and 4 bases from J; bases unmatched to any gene: 4. Negative isolation yielded CD4+ and CD8+ T cells, and FACS enriched TEMRA cells.

The sequenced sample was CD4+ T cells from PBMCs. The receptor was isolated from a human donor with multiple sclerosis. The chain recombines TRBV27 with TRBJ1-2, with 7 nucleotides matching TRBD1. The CDR3 coding sequence is TGTGCCAGCAGTTTACTCGGGACAGTCTATGGCTACACCTTC. It specifies CASSLLGTVYGYTF.